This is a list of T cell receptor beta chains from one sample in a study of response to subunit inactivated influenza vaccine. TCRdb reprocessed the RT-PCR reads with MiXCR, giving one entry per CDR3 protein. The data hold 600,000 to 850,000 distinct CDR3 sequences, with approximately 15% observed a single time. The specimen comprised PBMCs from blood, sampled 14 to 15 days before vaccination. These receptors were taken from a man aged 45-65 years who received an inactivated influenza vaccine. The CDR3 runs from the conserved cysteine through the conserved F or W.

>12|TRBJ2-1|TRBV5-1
CASSSDRGRQFF
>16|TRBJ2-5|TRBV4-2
CASSQGFRGGSETQYF
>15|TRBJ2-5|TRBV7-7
CASSLLRGGGETQYF
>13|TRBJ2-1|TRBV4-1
CASSQVPNNEQFF
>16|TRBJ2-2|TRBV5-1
CASSLGASDWTGELFF
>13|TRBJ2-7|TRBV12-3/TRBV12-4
CASSLGRTYEQYF
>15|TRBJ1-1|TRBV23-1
CASSQSKAANTEAFF
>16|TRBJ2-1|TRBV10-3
CAISESGVRGGHEQFF
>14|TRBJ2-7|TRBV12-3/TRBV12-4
CASSLGRRSYEQYF
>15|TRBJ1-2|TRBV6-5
CASSSLGQGTVGYTF